Below, 23 T cell receptor beta chains from the same sample are listed, as sequenced in a study of cytomegalovirus exposure and HLA in healthy donors. 13 Jbeta primers and 60 Vbeta primers were used for the PCR. Measured with immunoSEQ multiplex PCR; TCRdb has only the in-frame clones, and not every one. Of roughly 250,000 clones in the sample, around four fifths were seen once. The sample taken for sequencing was PBMCs. These receptors were taken from a woman aged 35 to 49 in good health and CMV-seropositive.

V usage is TRBV5-5 and J usage is TRBJ2-5; maybe TRBD1 (5 bases). The V gene lost 4 bases and the J gene lost 4 bases, with 11 bases spanning the gap. Germline V lookup: CDR1 SGHKS, CDR2 YYEKEE (reference sequence). The CDR3 contains 13 residues. The CDR3 sequence: CASSIQVPETQYF. CDR3 DNA sequence: TGTGCCAGCAGCATACAGGTACCAGAGACCCAGTACTTC.

The chain is built from TRBV2 and TRBJ1-5, with TRBD1 identical over 8 bases. Losses at the gene ends were 2 bases for V and 1 base for J; bases not matched to a gene: 1. This CDR3 is 15 amino acids long. The germline V gene has CDR1 SNHLY and CDR2 FYNNEI. CDR3 DNA: TGTGCCAGCAGTGAACGGACAGGGAGCAATCAGCCCCAGCATTTT. Its translation is CASSERTGSNQPQHF.

The chain employs TRBV25-1 and TRBJ2-2; 7 nucleotides agree with TRBD1. V lost 5 bases and J lost 1; bases outside the gene matches: 4. CDR1 and CDR2 from the germline V gene are MGHDK and SYGVNS. The CDR3 has 15 amino acids. CDR3 in amino acids: CASSRDRVNTGELFF. The CDR3 DNA reads TGTGCCAGCAGTCGAGACAGGGTGAACACCGGGGAGCTGTTTTTT.

The gene calls are TRBV11-3 and TRBJ2-7, with 13 bases lining up with TRBD2. Germline V lookup: CDR1 SGHNT, CDR2 YENEEA. Trimming cost V 3 bases and J 0 bases; bases outside gene matches: 5. CDR3 length: 17 residues. The DNA for the CDR3 is TGTGCCAGCAGCTTGGGGACTAGCGGGACTAGCTCCTACGAGCAGTACTTC. Translating it yields CASSLGTSGTSSYEQYF. Looking up the rest from reference TRBV11-3 and TRBJ2-7 gives the full variable domain: EAGVVQSPRYKIIEKKQPVAFWCNPISGHNTLYWYLQNLGQGPELLIRYENEEAVDDSQLPKDRFSAERLKGVDSTLKIQPAELGDSAVYLCASSLGTSGTSSYEQYFGPGTRLTVT.

This clone has only a few counts. Other DNA sequences in the same sample also yield this CDR3. The V call is TRBV5-1, the J call TRBJ2-7; 11 bases match TRBD2. Germline-derived CDR1 and CDR2 are SGHRS and YFSETQ. The CDR3 consists of 15 residues. The V and J ends lost 6 bases and 6 bases, in that order; junction bases with no gene match: 11. This CDR3 reads CASTDIAGGPGEQYF. CDR3 in DNA: TGCGCCAGCACGGACATAGCGGGAGGGCCAGGCGAGCAGTACTTC.

J is TRBJ1-6 and V is TRBV6-1; the D is unclear. CDR1 and CDR2 (germline): MNHNS, SASEGT. CDR3 length equals 14 residues. Trimming cost V 8 bases and J 8 bases, with 16 bases left between them. The CDR3 region has the DNA TGTGCCAGCTCTCCATCGAGGAGAGATTCACCCCTCCACTTT. Encoded protein: CASSPSRRDSPLHF.

The CDR3 spells CASSLEPGDYTDTQYF. In nucleotides, the CDR3 is TGTGCCAGCAGCTTAGAGCCAGGGGATTACACAGATACGCAGTATTTT. V gene TRBV7-2 combines with J gene TRBJ2-3; possibly TRBD1 for D (6 bases). V shed 1 base and J shed 2 bases, with 13 bases lying between them. The CDR3 has 16 residues. Germline lookup yields CDR1 SGHTA and CDR2 FQGNSA.

This clone was recorded only once. The chain has TRBV11-3 and TRBJ2-1, with TRBD1 identical over 9 bases. CDR1 is SGHNT, CDR2 YENEEA, per germline. The CDR3 contains 15 residues. The J segment lost 7 bases and the V segment lost 3 bases, leaving 7 bases of the junction unmatched. The CDR3 bases are TGTGCCAGCAGCTTTTTGGGACAGGGAGTGAATGAGCAGTTCTTC. This encodes CASSFLGQGVNEQFF.

The rearrangement joins TRBV7-2 to TRBJ1-6; D unresolved. The CDR3 length is 17 residues. Trimming removed 0 bases from V and 7 bases from J, with 16 bases in between. Germline V gene lookup returns CDR1 SGHTA and CDR2 FQGNSA. The CDR3 spells CASSLAGSLLINSPLHF. CDR3 bases: TGTGCCAGCAGCTTAGCGGGCAGCCTACTTATAAATTCACCCCTCCACTTT.

This clone occurred a few times. The rearrangement joins TRBV7-9 to TRBJ2-5, with D uncertain. The germline CDR1 and CDR2 sequences are SEHNR and FQNEAQ (reference sequence). Trimming stripped 5 bases from V and 1 base from J, with 8 bases between. The CDR3 consists of 13 residues. CDR3 amino acids: CASSPPGQETQYF. For the CDR3, the DNA is TGTGCCAGCAGCCCACCAGGCCAAGAGACCCAGTACTTC.

This clone came up a few times. This chain joins TRBV5-1 and TRBJ1-4, with D perhaps TRBD1 (6 bases). The CDR3 length is 15 residues. V was clipped by 0 bases and J by 2 bases, with 8 bases between them. CDR1 is SGHRS, CDR2 YFSETQ, per germline. CDR3 protein: CASSLAGQTNEKLFF. CDR3 in DNA: TGCGCCAGCAGCTTGGCCGGACAGACTAATGAAAAACTGTTTTTT.

The chain recombines TRBV15 with TRBJ2-2; D is unclear. The CDR3 is made up of 13 amino acids. Trimming pared 8 bases from V and 2 bases from J, leaving 9 bases between. The germline V gene encodes CDR1 LNHNV and CDR2 YYDKDF (reference sequence). CDR3 sequence (DNA): TGTGCCACCCCTAGGCCAAACACCGGGGAGCTGTTTTTT. Protein: CATPRPNTGELFF.

V usage is TRBV7-2 and J usage is TRBJ2-3, with 7 bases fitting TRBD2. Germline V gives CDR1 SGHTA, CDR2 FQGNSA. Trimming took 5 bases from V and 0 from J; bases not matched to a gene: 8. There are 16 residues in the CDR3. CDR3 sequence reads: CASSTRLAESTDTQYF. In DNA, the CDR3 is TGTGCCAGCAGCACCCGACTAGCCGAAAGCACAGATACGCAGTATTTT.

The J gene is TRBJ1-2, the V gene TRBV6-5; no reliable D call. The CDR3 is 12 amino acids. CDR1 is MNHEY and CDR2 is SVGAGI in the germline V gene. Trimming took off 6 bases at V and 1 base at J, with 6 bases between the two ends. This CDR3 reads CASRGSNYGYTF. The CDR3 DNA sequence: TGTGCCAGCAGGGGCAGTAACTATGGCTACACCTTC.

This clone was detected only once. The chain links TRBV19 to TRBJ1-1; unclear D gene. V lost 3 bases and J lost 5, with 13 bases in between. The CDR3 runs 14 residues. Per the germline V gene, CDR1 is LNHDA and CDR2 is SQIVND (reference sequence). CDR3 nucleotide sequence: TGTGCCAGTAGTATTGTCGGGGTTGGGACTGAAGCTTTCTTT. Its protein is CASSIVGVGTEAFF.

The chain links TRBV2 to TRBJ2-5; 13 bases map to TRBD2. The assigned J gene may be wrong: the sequence end matches TRBJ2-7 better. The CDR3 length is 17 residues. The germline gives CDR1 SNHLY, CDR2 FYNNEI. The CDR3 DNA reads TGTGCCAGCAGACTAGCGGGAGGGATGGGATCACCCTACGAGCAGTACTTC. Translated: CASRLAGGMGSPYEQYF.

The V gene is TRBV5-4, the J gene TRBJ2-1; 9 nucleotides agree with TRBD2. CDR3 length: 15 amino acids. The V segment lost 4 bases and the J segment 9 bases; nucleotides outside the gene matches: 11. Germline loops: CDR1 SGHNT, CDR2 YYREEE (reference sequence). DNA for the CDR3: TGTGCCAGCAGCCCGGACGTAGCGGGAGCCACTGAGCAGTTCTTC. As protein: CASSPDVAGATEQFF.

This clone was seen a few times. This chain joins TRBV6-6 and TRBJ2-1, with D possibly being TRBD2 (6 bases). There are 12 residues in the CDR3. V was pared by 7 bases and J by 4 bases, with 8 bases between. Germline values: CDR1 MNHNY, CDR2 SVGAGI (reference sequence). CDR3 loop: CASTEGYNEQFF. CDR3 nucleotides: TGTGCCAGCACGGAGGGGTACAATGAGCAGTTCTTC.

The rearrangement links TRBV14 to TRBJ2-3; 9 bases agree with TRBD2. The CDR3 covers 18 residues. The V gene's germline CDR1 is SGHDN and CDR2 FVKESK. J lost 1 base, V lost 1 base, and 9 bases had no gene match. In nucleotides, the CDR3 is TGTGCCAGCAGCCAAGGTCTTGCGGGAGGGTTGGGCACAGATACGCAGTATTTT. Its protein product is CASSQGLAGGLGTDTQYF.

The gene calls are TRBV10-3 and TRBJ2-2, with D perhaps TRBD2 (6 bases). The V and J ends lost 0 bases and 5 bases respectively, with 10 bases between them. The CDR3 runs 15 residues. Germline assignment: CDR1 ENHRY and CDR2 SYGVKD. This CDR3 is CAISESKGLTGELFF. CDR3 DNA: TGTGCCATCAGTGAGTCAAAGGGACTTACCGGGGAGCTGTTTTTT.

This sequence joins TRBV5-7 and TRBJ1-4; 7 nucleotides align to TRBD1. TRBV5-7 is identified as an open reading frame with a role that is uncertain. This CDR3 contains 16 residues. The V gene end was trimmed by 4 bases and the J gene end by 2 bases; junction bases not matched to a gene: 8. The CDR3 DNA follows: TGTGCCAGCAGCGTACAGGGGTGGGCTACTAATGAAAAACTGTTTTTT. It codes for CASSVQGWATNEKLFF.

This clone was seen a few times. The chain is built from TRBV7-9 and TRBJ2-1, with TRBD2 identical over 11 bases. This CDR3 is built from 15 residues. V gave up 5 bases and J gave up 5 bases; unmatched junction bases: 5. The germline V gene has CDR1 SEHNR and CDR2 FQNEAQ (reference sequence). The CDR3 sequence: CASSEGTSGNNEQFF. The DNA of the CDR3 is TGTGCCAGCAGCGAAGGGACTAGCGGAAACAATGAGCAGTTCTTC.

This clone was detected only once. The rearrangement uses TRBV21-1 and TRBJ2-1; the D call of TRBD2 is as the table states it, not checked on the DNA. TRBV21-1 is classified as a pseudogene. This CDR3 comprises 15 residues. CDR3 loop: CASSPLKREGVGQFF. CDR3 in DNA: TGTGCCAGCAGCCCGCTGAAGCGGGAGGGTGTCGGGCAGTTCTTC.